Listed below are T cell receptor beta chains from one sample, sequenced in a study of control samples from healthy donors and cancer patients. Sequencing was performed with immunoSEQ multiplex PCR; in TCRdb, only in-frame clones are kept and a portion is missing. The sample lists around 140,000 clones, approximately 94% occurring once. Sequencing was performed on blood. These TCRs come from a man aged 35 to 55 in good health. Each CDR3 is given with its conserved first and last residue. A D gene is named only where the DNA matches it firmly. Expanded clones are given a class, and other clones once, few, many or no size at all.

abundance	v_gene	d_gene	j_gene	len	CDR3aa	CDR3nt
.	TRBV28	.	TRBJ1-2	13	CAGRHGRGYGYTF	TGTGCCGGCAGGCACGGCAGGGGCTATGGCTACACCTTC
.	TRBV18	.	TRBJ2-4	10	CASSPFIQYF	TGTGCCAGCTCACCATTCATTCAGTACTTC
.	TRBV3-1/TRBV3-2	.	TRBJ1-1	13	CASRSPRHTEAFF	TGTGCCAGCAGATCCCCCCGGCACACTGAAGCTTTCTTT
.	TRBV12-3/TRBV12-4	TRBD2	TRBJ2-5	13	CASSPMGGSAQYF	TGTGCCAGCAGTCCGATGGGGGGGTCAGCCCAGTACTTC
.	TRBV6-5	.	TRBJ2-7	11	CASSYSGKQYF	TGTGCCAGCAGTTACTCGGGGAAGCAGTACTTC
.	TRBV12-5	.	TRBJ1-5	15	CASARTERANQPQHF	TGTGCTAGTGCCCGGACAGAGAGGGCCAATCAGCCCCAGCATTTT
.	TRBV10-2	TRBD1	TRBJ2-2	14	CASETGVNTGELFF	TGCGCCAGCGAGACAGGGGTCAACACCGGGGAGCTGTTTTTT
.	TRBV11-2	.	TRBJ1-3	16	CASSLRSGGSGNTIYF	TGTGCCAGCAGCTTACGTAGTGGAGGTTCCGGAAACACCATATATTTT
.	TRBV7-9	.	TRBJ2-3	13	CASSQGGADTQYF	TGTGCCAGCAGCCAGGGGGGTGCAGATACGCAGTATTTT
.	TRBV7-2	.	TRBJ1-5	15	CASSSQTGSNQPQHF	TGTGCCAGCAGCTCCCAGACGGGCTCCAATCAGCCCCAGCATTTT
.	TRBV7-9	.	TRBJ1-1	15	CASSSAPGQNTEAFF	TGTGCCAGCAGCTCCGCCCCTGGCCAGAACACTGAAGCTTTCTTT
.	TRBV3-1/TRBV3-2	TRBD1	TRBJ1-2	15	CASSHGSGTAYGYTF	TGTGCCAGCAGCCACGGGTCGGGGACAGCTTATGGCTACACCTTC
.	TRBV6-2/TRBV6-3	.	TRBJ1-5	16	CASSYDELYSNQPQHF	TGTGCCAGCAGTTATGATGAACTTTATAGCAATCAGCCCCAGCATTTT
.	TRBV10-3	.	TRBJ1-2	18	CAISEPTSGKKLDYGYTF	TGTGCCATCAGTGAGCCGACCTCCGGGAAGAAGCTTGATTATGGCTACACCTTC
.	TRBV7-9	.	TRBJ1-1	14	CASSLTYSNTEAFF	TGTGCCAGCAGCTTAACCTATTCGAACACTGAAGCTTTCTTT
once	TRBV7-2	.	TRBJ2-7	13	CASSLYDETGQYF	TGTGCCAGCAGCTTATATGATGAAACTGGGCAGTACTTC
.	TRBV5-6	TRBD1	TRBJ1-1	13	CASSSGQEDEAFF	TGTGCCAGCAGCTCTGGACAGGAAGATGAAGCTTTCTTT
few	TRBV28	.	TRBJ1-1	14	CASSLYEVNTEAFF	TGTGCCAGCAGTTTATACGAGGTGAACACTGAAGCTTTCTTT
.	TRBV6-5	TRBD1	TRBJ1-2	12	CASSHGDSGYTF	TGTGCCAGCAGTCATGGGGACAGTGGCTACACCTTC
.	TRBV5-1	TRBD2	TRBJ2-2	18	CASSPGPILAERAGELFF	TGCGCCAGCAGTCCTGGCCCCATCCTAGCGGAGCGGGCCGGGGAGCTGTTTTTT
.	TRBV6-5	.	TRBJ1-1	13	CASSYDRGTEAFF	TGTGCCAGCAGTTACGATAGAGGGACTGAAGCTTTCTTT
.	TRBV7-2	.	TRBJ2-7	15	CASSLAGSPTYEQYF	TGTGCCAGCAGCTTAGCGGGCAGCCCCACCTACGAGCAGTACTTC
.	TRBV6-1	.	TRBJ2-1	12	CASSDRNNEQFF	TGTGCCAGCAGTGACCGGAACAATGAGCAGTTCTTC
.	TRBV6-5	.	TRBJ1-1	14	CASSYDIAVTEAFF	TGTGCCAGCAGTTACGATATTGCGGTCACTGAAGCTTTCTTT
.	TRBV6-1	.	TRBJ1-2	12	CASSERGGGYTF	TGTGCCAGCAGTGAGAGGGGAGGCGGCTACACCTTC
.	TRBV4-1	.	TRBJ1-2	14	CASSQVMVGYGYTF	TGCGCCAGCAGCCAAGTCATGGTTGGCTATGGCTACACCTTC
.	TRBV7-9	.	TRBJ1-2	12	CASSLTDYGYTF	TGTGCCAGCAGCTTGACAGACTATGGCTACACCTTC
.	TRBV5-6	TRBD1	TRBJ1-1	12	CASSAGGTEAFF	TGTGCCAGCAGCGCAGGGGGAACTGAAGCTTTCTTT
.	TRBV30	.	TRBJ2-7	11	CAWSSQLEQYF	TGTGCCTGGAGTTCCCAGCTGGAGCAGTACTTC
few	TRBV10-3	.	TRBJ1-1	13	CAISDEGNTEAFF	TGTGCCATCAGTGACGAGGGAAACACTGAAGCTTTCTTT
.	TRBV4-1	.	TRBJ2-3	15	CASSQEGASTDTQYF	TGCGCCAGCAGCCAAGAAGGGGCCTCCACAGATACGCAGTATTTT
.	TRBV4-2	TRBD2	TRBJ2-1	18	CASSQEGLLAGDYNEQFF	TGTGCCAGCAGCCAAGAGGGACTTCTAGCGGGAGACTACAATGAGCAGTTCTTC